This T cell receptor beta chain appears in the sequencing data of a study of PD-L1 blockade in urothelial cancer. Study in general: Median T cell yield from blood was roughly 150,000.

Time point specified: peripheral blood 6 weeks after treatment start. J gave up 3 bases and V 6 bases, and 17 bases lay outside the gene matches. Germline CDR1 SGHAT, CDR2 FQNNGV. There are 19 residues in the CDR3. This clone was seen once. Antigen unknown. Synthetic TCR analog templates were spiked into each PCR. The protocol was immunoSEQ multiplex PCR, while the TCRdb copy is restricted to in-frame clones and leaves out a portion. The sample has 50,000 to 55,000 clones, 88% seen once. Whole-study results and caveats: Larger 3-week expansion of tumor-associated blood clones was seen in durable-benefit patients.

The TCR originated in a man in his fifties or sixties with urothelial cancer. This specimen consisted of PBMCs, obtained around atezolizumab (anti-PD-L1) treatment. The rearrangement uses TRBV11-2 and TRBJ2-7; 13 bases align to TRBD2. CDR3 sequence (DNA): TGTGCCAGCAGTCCAGGGCCCGGACTAGCGGGGGACGACGACTACGAGCAGTACTTC. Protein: CASSPGPGLAGDDDYEQYF.